This paragraph reports one TCR beta chain. Its matching antigen is unknown. This sample was included in a study of CD8 T cells in Susac syndrome. With random hexamers, reverse transcription was performed on about 0.5 to 1 ug of RNA. TCR beta CDR3 was amplified by immunoSEQ covering 54 Vbeta and 13 Jbeta. MiXCR, applied by TCRdb to the immunoSEQ multiplex PCR reads, yields one record per CDR3 protein. This repertoire shows approximately 160,000 distinct CDR3 sequences, approximately 94% found once; its top ten account for about 0.1%. Study conclusions and caveats: It was acknowledged in the study that its TCR sequencing and HLA analysis involved a relatively small number of individuals.

CD8+ and CD4+ T cells circulating in blood were sequenced for TCR beta. The multiple sclerosis control group was made up of treatment-naive patients with stable or active relapsing-remitting disease. This TCR derives from a human donor with multiple sclerosis. Sequences were obtained from CD4+ T cells from PBMCs.

CDR3 loop: CASARRAQSPSGANVLTF. The CDR3 bases are TGTGCCAGCGCTAGGAGGGCACAGAGCCCCTCTGGGGCCAACGTCCTGACTTTC. The chain links TRBV27 to TRBJ2-6, with a weak D call TRBD2 (6 bases). Trimming left V 8 bases short and J 0 bases short, with 20 bases between. The CDR3 is 18 residues long. The germline gives CDR1 MNHEY, CDR2 SMNVEV (reference sequence).